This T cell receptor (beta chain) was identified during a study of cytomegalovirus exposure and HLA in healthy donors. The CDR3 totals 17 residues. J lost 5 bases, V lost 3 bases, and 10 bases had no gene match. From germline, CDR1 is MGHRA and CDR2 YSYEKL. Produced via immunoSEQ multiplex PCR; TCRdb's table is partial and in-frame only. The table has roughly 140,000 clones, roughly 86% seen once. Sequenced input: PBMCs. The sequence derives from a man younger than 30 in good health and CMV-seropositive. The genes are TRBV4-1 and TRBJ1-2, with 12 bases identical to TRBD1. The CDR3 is CASSQGQGASVRYGYTF. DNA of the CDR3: TGCGCCAGCAGCCAGGGACAGGGGGCCTCTGTTCGGTATGGCTACACCTTC.